Detailed here is one T cell receptor beta chain. The data originate from a study of CD8 T cells in Susac syndrome. From blood CD8+ and CD4+ T cells, the TCR beta chain was sequenced. The multiple sclerosis control group was made up of treatment-naive patients with stable or active relapsing-remitting disease. It was negative isolation that provided the CD8+ and CD4+ T cells, whereas TEMRA cells were enriched by FACS. This CDR3 is 16 amino acids long. Unmatched junction bases numbered 10, after V lost 4 bases and J lost 3 bases. Germline assignment: CDR1 SNHLY and CDR2 FYNNEI. The RNA input was 0.5 to 1 ug, and it was reverse transcribed with random hexamers. Multiplex PCR with immunoSEQ amplified the TCR beta CDR3 across 54 Vbeta and 13 Jbeta. TCRdb passed the immunoSEQ multiplex PCR reads through MiXCR, listing each CDR3 protein once. The profile shows around 130,000 distinct CDR3 sequences, roughly 94% of them singletons.

The specimen sequenced was CD4+ T cells from PBMCs. This TCR derives from a human donor with multiple sclerosis. The chain recombines TRBV2 with TRBJ2-7; 9 positions match TRBD1. This chain's CDR3 is CASSAPGQGRYYEQYF. CDR3 bases: TGTGCCAGCAGTGCCCCTGGACAGGGGCGGTACTACGAGCAGTACTTC.